The 20 T cell receptor beta chains below come from one sample, sequenced in a study of shared clonotypes between healthy human individuals. The naive CD8 population came from CD45RO-negative cells selected for CCR7, without terminally differentiated effector memory CD45RA+ cells. Sequencing used immunoSEQ multiplex PCR; TCRdb keeps in-frame clones, though not all of them. The sample records some 600,000 clones, about 95% being singletons. The sample comprised naive CD8+ T cells sorted from blood. The receptor set was obtained from a woman in her thirties in good health.

The chain joins TRBV25-1 to TRBJ1-2; no definite D call. Trimming shortened V by 2 bases and J by 4 bases, and 8 bases separated the two germline ends. CDR3 length: 13 amino acids. Germline CDR1 reads MGHDK; CDR2 reads SYGVNS. Here the CDR3 DNA reads TGTGCCAGCAGTGAAGGGCATGGCTATGGCTACACCTTC. This sequence encodes CASSEGHGYGYTF.

The chain recombines TRBV2 with TRBJ2-1; 9 nucleotides agree with TRBD2. Germline CDR1 reads SNHLY; CDR2 reads FYNNEI. This CDR3 has 17 amino acids. V lost 6 bases to trimming and J lost 7 bases; unmatched junction nucleotides: 16. The CDR3 reads CASSVTDTGLAFNEQFF. CDR3 coding DNA: TGTGCCAGCAGCGTAACTGACACGGGACTAGCTTTTAATGAGCAGTTCTTC.

The rearrangement joins TRBV5-8 to TRBJ1-4, with D possibly being TRBD1 (5 bases). The V gene lost 3 bases and the J gene lost 5 bases, with 17 bases spanning the gap. The CDR3 consists of 16 residues. Germline values: CDR1 SGHTS, CDR2 YDEGEE. The CDR3 is CASSSTEGLINEKLFF. The CDR3 nucleotides read TGTGCCAGCAGCTCGACGGAGGGGTTAATAAATGAAAAACTGTTTTTT.

The chain carries TRBV28 and TRBJ1-2, with TRBD1 identical over 7 bases. This CDR3 has 17 residues. Germline lookup yields CDR1 MDHEN and CDR2 SYDVKM. V lost 6 bases to trimming and J lost 7 bases; unmatched junction nucleotides: 20. This CDR3 reads CASSSPYRGRAGSGYTF. CDR3 DNA: TGTGCCAGCAGCTCCCCGTACAGGGGCCGGGCCGGCTCTGGCTACACCTTC.

This clone was counted a single time. The V and J genes are TRBV5-1 and TRBJ2-1; D possibly corresponds to TRBD1 (5 bases). Germline V gives CDR1 SGHRS, CDR2 YFSETQ. The V end was cut by 0 bases, the J end by 4 bases, with 14 bases between. The CDR3 contains 16 residues. CDR3 protein: CASSLAGQGGYNEQFF. The CDR3 bases are TGCGCCAGCAGCTTGGCCGGCCAGGGTGGATACAATGAGCAGTTCTTC.

The chain has TRBV25-1 and TRBJ2-5; D is unclear. Trimming pared 6 bases from V and 0 bases from J, leaving 8 bases between. The CDR3 length is 13 residues. CDR1 and CDR2 (germline): MGHDK, SYGVNS. The CDR3 region has the DNA TGTGCCAGCAGCCAGACAAACCAAGAGACCCAGTACTTC. Its protein product is CASSQTNQETQYF. The full variable domain, its missing parts supplied by reference TRBV25-1 and TRBJ2-5, is EADIYQTPRYLVIGTGKKITLECSQTMGHDKMYWYQQDPGMELHLIHYSYGVNSTEKGDLSSESTVSRIRTEHFPLTLESARPSHTSQYLCASSQTNQETQYFGPGTRLLVL.

The chain links TRBV15 to TRBJ1-5; TRBD1 agrees at 9 bases. Trimming removed 1 base from V and 5 bases from J; junction bases left unmatched: 3. The CDR3 covers 15 residues. Germline-derived CDR1 and CDR2 are LNHNV and YYDKDF (reference sequence). The CDR3 is CATSRGTGGYQPQHF. DNA for the CDR3: TGTGCCACCAGCAGAGGCACAGGGGGCTATCAGCCCCAGCATTTT.

This chain uses TRBV6-5 with TRBJ2-7, with TRBD1 matching 10 bases. Germline V gives CDR1 MNHEY, CDR2 SVGAGI. The CDR3 has 14 residues. V lost 8 bases to trimming and J lost 7 bases; unmatched junction nucleotides: 11. The CDR3 region is CASYTGTGVGEQYF. DNA for the CDR3: TGTGCCAGCTATACCGGGACAGGGGTAGGGGAGCAGTACTTC.

The V call is TRBV2, the J call TRBJ2-2; 16 bases agree with TRBD2. With 3 bases clipped from V and 8 bases from J, the junction kept 6 bases outside the gene matches. CDR1 and CDR2 (germline): SNHLY, FYNNEI. The CDR3 covers 17 residues. The chain's CDR3 is CASSDQGLAGGLGELFF. In nucleotides, the CDR3 is TGTGCCAGCAGTGACCAGGGACTAGCGGGAGGGTTGGGGGAGCTGTTTTTT.

The chain combines TRBV11-2 with TRBJ1-1; D remains unclear. The CDR3 consists of 13 residues. The V and J ends lost 1 base and 4 bases respectively, with 7 bases between them. Germline V gene sequence: CDR1 SGHAT, CDR2 FQNNGV. In DNA form, the CDR3 reads TGTGCCAGCAGCTTAGGGAGCGGCACTGAAGCTTTCTTT. Translation: CASSLGSGTEAFF.

The chain employs TRBV27 and TRBJ1-1; weak D call: TRBD1 (6 bases). The CDR3 has 17 residues. V lost 5 bases and J lost 2, with 21 bases in between. Looked up from germline, CDR1 is MNHEY and CDR2 is SMNVEV (reference sequence). The CDR3 DNA follows: TGTGCCAGCAGTCCCACCCGAAGGGGGGGTTTTAACACTGAAGCTTTCTTT. Translating gives CASSPTRRGGFNTEAFF.

V usage is TRBV6-6 and J usage is TRBJ2-7; tentatively, D is TRBD2 (5 bases). CDR3 size: 14 residues. Between the trimmed V and J ends, which lost 2 bases and 2 bases, there was a span of 10 bases. CDR1 MNHNY and CDR2 SVGAGI come from the germline V gene (reference sequence). This CDR3 reads CASSYRTATYEQYF. Here the CDR3 DNA reads TGTGCCAGCAGTTACCGGACTGCAACCTACGAGCAGTACTTC.

The chain joins TRBV19 to TRBJ2-2, with a tentative D call TRBD2 (5 bases). The ends were cut back, 0 bases at V and 5 bases at J, with 16 bases in the middle. The length of the CDR3 is 17 residues. CDR1 is LNHDA and CDR2 is SQIVND in the germline V gene (reference sequence). In DNA form, the CDR3 reads TGTGCCAGTAGTATAGATCGGGCTAGCCGTGGTACCGGGGAGCTGTTTTTT. Translated: CASSIDRASRGTGELFF.

V is TRBV5-6 and J is TRBJ1-1, with 10 bases lining up with TRBD1. Losses at the gene ends were 1 base for V and 5 bases for J; bases not matched to a gene: 14. Germline V CDR1 and CDR2: SGHDT, YYEEEE. The CDR3 is 18 amino acids. Here the CDR3 DNA reads TGTGCCAGCAGCTTGATAAAGTCCGGGACAGGGGAAGAAACTGAAGCTTTCTTT. Translated, it gives CASSLIKSGTGEETEAFF.

This chain links TRBV5-1 with TRBJ2-7, with D perhaps being TRBD1 or TRBD2 (5 bases each). Germline V gene data show CDR1 as SGHRS and CDR2 as YFSETQ. This CDR3 is 13 amino acids long. Trimming cost V 3 bases and J 1 base, with 8 bases left between them. The CDR3 spells CASSSGRSYEQYF. The CDR3 region has the DNA TGCGCCAGCAGCTCGGGACGTTCCTACGAGCAGTACTTC.

The chain links TRBV2 to TRBJ2-1, with unresolved D. The CDR3 length is 14 residues. The germline V and J ends were trimmed by 2 bases and 2 bases, with 7 bases remaining between them. Germline CDR1 SNHLY, CDR2 FYNNEI. CDR3 residues: CASSEIGPYNEQFF. The DNA of the CDR3 is TGTGCCAGCAGTGAAATAGGCCCCTACAATGAGCAGTTCTTC.

This clone has more than one count but fewer than ten. The chain couples TRBV9 to TRBJ1-1; D is undetermined. The germline CDR1 and CDR2 sequences are SGDLS and YYNGEE. V was cut by 7 bases and J by 0 bases, with 13 bases left in between. The CDR3 is 14 amino acids. CDR3 DNA: TGTGCCAGCGGACCTTCGAGGATGAACACTGAAGCTTTCTTT. Its protein is CASGPSRMNTEAFF. Variable domain in full (rest from reference TRBV9 and TRBJ1-1): DSGVTQTPKHLITATGQRVTLRCSPRSGDLSVYWYQQSLDQGLQFLIQYYNGEERAKGNILERFSAQQFPDLHSELNLSSLELGDSALYFCASGPSRMNTEAFFGQGTRLTVV.

The J gene is TRBJ2-1, the V gene TRBV13; 7 bases are a match to TRBD2. The CDR3 totals 15 residues. The ends lost 4 bases at V and 0 bases at J; junction bases unmatched: 3. Germline CDR1 reads PRHDT; CDR2 reads FYEKMQ (reference sequence). CDR3 amino acids: CASSYSGTSYNEQFF. The CDR3 DNA reads TGTGCCAGCAGCTACAGCGGGACCTCCTACAATGAGCAGTTCTTC.

The chain combines TRBV7-9 with TRBJ2-3; D remains ambiguous. The germline V and J ends were trimmed by 5 bases and 2 bases, with 20 bases remaining between them. CDR3 length equals 17 residues. The V gene's germline CDR1 is SEHNR and CDR2 FQNEAQ (reference sequence). The DNA of the CDR3 is TGTGCCAGCAGCCCCCTCACAAGTGAACCTCACACAGATACGCAGTATTTT. Its protein product is CASSPLTSEPHTDTQYF.

The chain joins TRBV10-3 to TRBJ1-1; no firm D call. The CDR3 loop spans 11 amino acids. The V end was cut by 10 bases, the J end by 5 bases, with 11 bases between. Germline values: CDR1 ENHRY, CDR2 SYGVKD. The CDR3 loop reads CATRDGTEAFF. Here the CDR3 DNA reads TGTGCCACGAGAGATGGGACTGAAGCTTTCTTT.